These 7 T cell receptor beta chains share one sample of origin, sequenced in a study of T cells after somatic rescue of genetic block. Sequencing was performed with immunoSEQ multiplex PCR; in TCRdb, only in-frame clones are kept and a portion is missing. Of 88,000 or so clones listed, 70% to 90% are singletons. Material: peripheral blood mononuclear cells (PBMCs). Every receptor here comes from a young woman.

The rearrangement links TRBV5-4 to TRBJ2-6, with D maybe TRBD1 (5 bases). Germline CDR1 SGHNT, CDR2 YYREEE (reference sequence). This CDR3 region has 15 residues. V was clipped by 4 bases and J by 2 bases, with 10 bases between them. CDR3 in DNA: TGTGCCAGCAGCCCCGGACATACTGGGGCCAACGTCCTGACTTTC. Protein product: CASSPGHTGANVLTF.

The chain couples TRBV28 to TRBJ2-7; tentatively, D is TRBD1 (6 bases). Germline CDR1 and CDR2: MDHEN and SYDVKM. Deletions cut 6 bases from V and 3 bases from J, with 12 bases between. CDR3 size: 13 residues. In DNA form, the CDR3 reads TGTGCCAGCAGGAATGGACAGAACTACGAGCAGTACTTC. It encodes CASRNGQNYEQYF.

The rearrangement joins TRBV27 to TRBJ2-3; tentatively, D is TRBD1 (6 bases). The CDR3 spans 13 residues. Germline CDR1 is MNHEY and CDR2 is SMNVEV (reference sequence). V was pared by 4 bases and J by 7 bases, with 12 bases between. DNA of the CDR3: TGTGCCAGCAGTTGGCCCGGGGACAATACGCAGTATTTT. It encodes CASSWPGDNTQYF.

This chain joins TRBV2 and TRBJ2-7; tentative D call: TRBD2 (5 bases). CDR1 is SNHLY, CDR2 FYNNEI, per germline. The V end was cut by 4 bases, the J end by 0 bases, with 13 bases between. The CDR3 is 15 residues long. As DNA, the CDR3 is TGTGCCAGCAGTGTTGCGAGGGCGAGCTCCTACGAGCAGTACTTC. As protein: CASSVARASSYEQYF.

The chain carries TRBV11-2 and TRBJ2-7, with D possibly TRBD2 on 5 matching bases. Germline loops: CDR1 SGHAT, CDR2 FQNNGV. The CDR3 is made up of 18 amino acids. V gave up 1 base and J gave up 1 base, with 20 bases separating them. The CDR3 nucleotides are TGTGCCAGCAGCTTAGTCTCTGGTATGGTAGCGCAGTCCTACGAGCAGTACTTC. Translation gives CASSLVSGMVAQSYEQYF. Drawing the rest from reference TRBV11-2 and TRBJ2-7, the complete variable domain is EAGVAQSPRYKIIEKRQSVAFWCNPISGHATLYWYQQILGQGPKLLIQFQNNGVVDDSQLPKDRFSAERLKGVDSTLKIQPAKLEDSAVYLCASSLVSGMVAQSYEQYFGPGTRLTVT.

The chain has TRBV7-9 and TRBJ2-1; D not resolved. V shed 0 bases and J shed 0 bases, with 12 bases lying between them. The germline V gene encodes CDR1 SEHNR and CDR2 FQNEAQ (reference sequence). CDR3 length: 17 amino acids. The CDR3 DNA reads as TGTGCCAGCAGCTTAGCGCGAACAAAGAGCTCCTACAATGAGCAGTTCTTC. It encodes CASSLARTKSSYNEQFF.

V and J are TRBV2 and TRBJ2-5, with D possibly being TRBD1 (5 bases). Trimming left V 8 bases short and J 0 bases short, with 13 bases between. This CDR3 region has 14 residues. The germline CDR1 and CDR2 sequences are SNHLY and FYNNEI. CDR3 sequence (DNA): TGTGCCAGCCCGGCGGCAGGGTACCAAGAGACCCAGTACTTC. Translation: CASPAAGYQETQYF.